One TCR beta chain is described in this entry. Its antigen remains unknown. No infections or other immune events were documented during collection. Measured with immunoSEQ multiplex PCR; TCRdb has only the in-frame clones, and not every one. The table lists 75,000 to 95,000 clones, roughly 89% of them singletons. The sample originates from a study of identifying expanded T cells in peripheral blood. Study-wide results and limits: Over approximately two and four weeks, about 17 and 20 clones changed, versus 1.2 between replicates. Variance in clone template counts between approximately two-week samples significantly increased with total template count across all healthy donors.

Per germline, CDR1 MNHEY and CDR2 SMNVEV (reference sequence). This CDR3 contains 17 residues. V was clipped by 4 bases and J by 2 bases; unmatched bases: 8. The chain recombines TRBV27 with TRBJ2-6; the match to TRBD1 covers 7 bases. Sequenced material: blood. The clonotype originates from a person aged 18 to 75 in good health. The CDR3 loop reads CASSSLLTGPGANVLTF. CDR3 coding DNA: TGTGCCAGCAGTTCCCTCCTGACAGGGCCTGGGGCCAACGTCCTGACTTTC.